This T cell receptor (beta chain) was captured in a study of T cell responses to AZD1222 COVID-19 vaccine. Findings of the study overall: Nearly half of spike-specific TCRs reportedly target variant regions that are unmutated in the B.1.351 and B.1.1.7 variants. It was only after the peak T cell response that any repertoires were sampled. With dominance at 160-218 and 743-854, vaccine-associated CD4 TCRs spanned spike.

Per germline, CDR1 SQVTM and CDR2 ANQGSEA. This CDR3 spans 12 amino acids. The trim removed 7 bases at V and 4 bases at J, leaving 6 bases unmatched. Comments on this clone: Its cognate antigen is unknown.

TCRdb's table, derived via immunoSEQ multiplex PCR, lists solely in-frame clones and lacks some. The table records roughly 95,000 clones, 85% to 90% of them present only once. This chain connects TRBV29-1 to TRBJ1-2, with TRBD1 identical over 7 bases. The specimen was peripheral blood, collected on day 0 of AZD1222 vaccination. The receptor was derived from an adult in good health. CDR3 coding DNA: TGCAGCGGGACACAGGGGTCCTATGGCTACACCTTC. Translation gives CSGTQGSYGYTF.